This TCR beta chain originates from a study of CD8+ T cells in alopecia areata. Whole-study findings and limits: Clonality in lesional scalp, especially alopecia totalis/universalis, exceeded that of normal scalp. Against the mouse data, patients shared TCRs less clearly, possibly for HLA reasons.

A word on this clone: As yet, its antigen is unknown.

J gave up 7 bases and V 1 base, and 9 bases lay outside the gene matches. The CDR3 runs 16 residues. Per germline, CDR1 SEHNR and CDR2 FQNEAQ (reference sequence). Reverse transcription of extracted RNA yielded cDNA, which provided the sequencing template. Some clones are missing from TCRdb's copy, which holds only in-frame ones; the method was immunoSEQ multiplex PCR. The data contain about 69,000 clones, approximately 61% of them singletons. The investigators collected lesional scalp punch biopsies and peripheral blood from alopecia areata patients. Sequenced here: CD8+ T cells sorted from blood, sampled at week 0. The rearrangement joins TRBV7-9 to TRBJ2-1; 8 bases are a match to TRBD1. The TCR comes from a human donor with alopecia areata. The CDR3 nucleotides read TGTGCCAGCAGCTTAGTCCCCCAGGGGGCGAGGAATGAGCAGTTCTTC. This encodes CASSLVPQGARNEQFF. The full variable domain, completed using reference TRBV7-9 and TRBJ2-1, is DTGVSQNPRHKITKRGQNVTFRCDPISEHNRLYWYRQTLGQGPEFLTYFQNEAQLEKSRLLSDRFSAERPKGSFSTLEIQRTEQGDSAMYLCASSLVPQGARNEQFFGPGTRLTVL.